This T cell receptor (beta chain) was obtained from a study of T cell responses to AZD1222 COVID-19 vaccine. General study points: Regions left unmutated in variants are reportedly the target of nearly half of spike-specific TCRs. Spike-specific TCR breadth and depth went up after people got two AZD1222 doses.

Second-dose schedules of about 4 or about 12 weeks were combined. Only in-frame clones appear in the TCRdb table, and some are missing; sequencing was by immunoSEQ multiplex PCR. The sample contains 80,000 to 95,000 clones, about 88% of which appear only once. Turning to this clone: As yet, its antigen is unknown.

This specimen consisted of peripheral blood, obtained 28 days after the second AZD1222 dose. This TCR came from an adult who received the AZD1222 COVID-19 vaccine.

CDR3 nucleotides: TGTGCCAGCAGCTATACGAGCGTCTCCTACGAGCAGTACTTC. Residues: CASSYTSVSYEQYF. The chain joins TRBV4-2 to TRBJ2-7; no firm D call. V shed 5 bases and J shed 0 bases, with 11 bases lying between them. The CDR3 totals 14 residues. Germline lookup yields CDR1 LGHNA and CDR2 YNFKEQ.